Presented here are 27 T cell receptor beta chains from one specimen sequenced in a study of blood T cell repertoires in COVID-19. The protocol was immunoSEQ multiplex PCR, while the TCRdb copy is restricted to in-frame clones and leaves out a portion. The sample has some 220,000 clones; 82% are singletons. Sequencing was done on a sample of peripheral blood. Every receptor here comes from a woman in her 70s with COVID-19, enrolled during active disease.

V is TRBV9 and J is TRBJ2-1; D remains ambiguous. The germline V gene encodes CDR1 SGDLS and CDR2 YYNGEE. This CDR3 has 17 amino acids. V shed 0 bases and J shed 2 bases, with 15 bases lying between them. DNA for the CDR3: TGTGCCAGCAGCGTAGCTACCGGCGGAGATCCCTACAATGAGCAGTTCTTC. Translation gives CASSVATGGDPYNEQFF. Using reference TRBV9 and TRBJ2-1 for the parts outside the CDR3, the full variable domain is DSGVTQTPKHLITATGQRVTLRCSPRSGDLSVYWYQQSLDQGLQFLIQYYNGEERAKGNILERFSAQQFPDLHSELNLSSLELGDSALYFCASSVATGGDPYNEQFFGPGTRLTVL.

The rearrangement links TRBV19 to TRBJ1-2; D gene ambiguous. Germline-derived CDR1 and CDR2 are LNHDA and SQIVND (reference sequence). V was shortened by 3 bases and J by 6 bases, with 8 bases between the two germline ends. This CDR3 spans 12 amino acids. Here the CDR3 DNA reads TGTGCCAGTAGTATCGGGCGGGATGGCTACACCTTC. Translated, it gives CASSIGRDGYTF.

Written as DNA, the CDR3 is TGCAGCGTTGTGTGGGACAGAAGCTCCTACGAGCAGTACTTC. It translates to CSVVWDRSSYEQYF. V and J are TRBV29-1 and TRBJ2-7; 7 bases are shared with TRBD1. CDR1 and CDR2 (germline): SQVTM, ANQGSEA. V shed 4 bases and J 0 bases; nucleotides not matched to a gene: 6. This CDR3 has 14 amino acids.

V usage is TRBV5-4 and J usage is TRBJ1-1; 9 nucleotides align to TRBD1. Germline V gene data show CDR1 as SGHNT and CDR2 as YYREEE (reference sequence). The CDR3 covers 16 residues. After removal of 1 base from V and 5 bases from J, the junction contained 9 bases not matched to a gene. In nucleotides, the CDR3 is TGTGCCAGCAGCTTGTCCGGGACAGGGAAGGAGACTGAAGCTTTCTTT. Protein product: CASSLSGTGKETEAFF. Using reference TRBV5-4 and TRBJ1-1 for the parts outside the CDR3, the full variable domain is ETGVTQSPTHLIKTRGQQVTLRCSSQSGHNTVSWYQQALGQGPQFIFQYYREEENGRGNFPPRFSGLQFPNYSSELNVNALELDDSALYLCASSLSGTGKETEAFFGQGTRLTVV.

The CDR3 region has the DNA TGTGCCAGCAGCGTAGTTGCGGGAGGGCCGGTGGACACCGGGGAGCTGTTTTTT. This encodes CASSVVAGGPVDTGELFF. The genes are TRBV9 and TRBJ2-2, with 9 positions matching TRBD2. V lost 0 bases, J lost 3 bases, and 9 bases stayed unmatched. CDR3 length equals 18 residues. Germline V CDR1 and CDR2: SGDLS, YYNGEE.

V gene TRBV5-4 combines with J gene TRBJ2-7; no reliable D call. The CDR3 consists of 13 residues. Trimming cost V 4 bases and J 5 bases, with 13 bases left between them. Per the germline V gene, CDR1 is SGHNT and CDR2 is YYREEE (reference sequence). The CDR3 DNA sequence: TGTGCCAGCAGCGGTGTGGGCCTCAACGAGCAGTACTTC. The encoded protein is CASSGVGLNEQYF. Full variable domain (missing parts from reference TRBV5-4 and TRBJ2-7): ETGVTQSPTHLIKTRGQQVTLRCSSQSGHNTVSWYQQALGQGPQFIFQYYREEENGRGNFPPRFSGLQFPNYSSELNVNALELDDSALYLCASSGVGLNEQYFGPGTRLTVT.

This chain links TRBV2 with TRBJ1-5, with 7 nucleotides matching TRBD1. Germline CDR1 SNHLY, CDR2 FYNNEI. The CDR3 totals 15 residues. The V and J ends lost 5 bases and 4 bases, in that order; junction bases with no gene match: 8. CDR3: CASSYSQGGNQPQHF. Written as DNA, the CDR3 is TGTGCCAGCAGTTATTCTCAGGGGGGTAATCAGCCCCAGCATTTT.

The chain uses TRBV7-8 and TRBJ2-7; 10 bases agree with TRBD1. The germline V gene has CDR1 SGHVS and CDR2 FQNEAQ. Unmatched junction bases numbered 6, after V lost 5 bases and J lost 5 bases. The CDR3 contains 14 residues. This CDR3 reads CASSNRDRGNEQYF. The CDR3 bases are TGTGCCAGCAGCAACCGGGACAGGGGAAACGAGCAGTACTTC.

The chain employs TRBV2 and TRBJ1-2; TRBD1 aligns across 7 bases. The CDR3 extends over 14 amino acids. V was clipped by 7 bases and J by 3 bases; unmatched bases: 8. Germline-derived CDR1 and CDR2 are SNHLY and FYNNEI. DNA for the CDR3: TGTGCCAGCACCCAAGGACAGGTCGACTATGGCTACACCTTC. The encoded protein is CASTQGQVDYGYTF.

This clone was counted a few times. The sample contains more than one DNA sequence encoding this CDR3. This rearrangement joins TRBV18 to TRBJ1-3; 7 bases map to TRBD1. With 4 bases clipped from V and 1 base from J, the junction kept 1 base outside the gene matches. The CDR3 consists of 14 residues. CDR1 KGHSH and CDR2 LQKENI come from the germline V gene. In nucleotides, the CDR3 is TGTGCCAGCTCACTACAGGGGTCTGGAAACACCATATATTTT. It translates to CASSLQGSGNTIYF.

On this clone: At the DNA level, this CDR3 is encoded by other sequences in the same sample as well. V usage is TRBV27 and J usage is TRBJ1-6, with D perhaps matching TRBD1 (6 bases). The V gene's germline CDR1 is MNHEY and CDR2 SMNVEV (reference sequence). The CDR3 is 15 amino acids. The ends were cut back, 6 bases at V and 10 bases at J, with 19 bases in the middle. CDR3 sequence (DNA): TGTGCCAGCAGCCTCCAGACAGGCACGGGGTCACCCCTCCACTTT. Translation: CASSLQTGTGSPLHF.

This chain joins TRBV9 and TRBJ2-1; TRBD2 is a possible D gene (5 bases). CDR3 length equals 14 residues. Trimming stripped 0 bases from V and 6 bases from J, with 10 bases between. CDR1 and CDR2 (germline): SGDLS, YYNGEE. CDR3 in DNA: TGTGCCAGCAGCGTAGGCCTAGCTAGCAATGAGCAGTTCTTC. Its translation is CASSVGLASNEQFF.

This clone was counted between two and nine times. Other DNA sequences from this sample encode an identical CDR3 as well. This chain links TRBV5-1 with TRBJ1-3; TRBD1 might be the D (5 bases). This CDR3 contains 16 residues. V was trimmed by 0 bases and J by 4 bases, leaving 14 bases between them. Germline values: CDR1 SGHRS, CDR2 YFSETQ. The CDR3 DNA follows: TGCGCCAGCAGCTTGGATCCAGGGTTGACCGGAAACACCATATATTTT. It is translated as CASSLDPGLTGNTIYF.

This chain uses TRBV9 with TRBJ2-5; possible D gene TRBD2, 6 bases. V was pared by 0 bases and J by 2 bases, with 14 bases between. The CDR3 spans 16 residues. Germline lookup yields CDR1 SGDLS and CDR2 YYNGEE. CDR3 DNA: TGTGCCAGCAGCGTAGGGTATTCGGGGGTACAAGAGACCCAGTACTTC. Its translation: CASSVGYSGVQETQYF.

V gene TRBV7-2 combines with J gene TRBJ2-2, with 10 positions matching TRBD2. The trim removed 2 bases at V and 8 bases at J, leaving 8 bases unmatched. The germline CDR1 and CDR2 sequences are SGHTA and FQGNSA. This CDR3 contains 16 residues. The CDR3 reads CASSLRNLAGGGELFF. DNA for the CDR3: TGTGCCAGCAGCTTAAGGAACTTAGCGGGAGGAGGGGAGCTGTTTTTT.

The rearrangement joins TRBV4-3 to TRBJ1-2; the match to TRBD1 covers 8 bases. Unmatched junction bases numbered 13, after V lost 4 bases and J lost 3 bases. Germline V gene data show CDR1 as LGHNA and CDR2 as YSLEER. The CDR3 spans 17 residues. The CDR3 loop reads CASSPSMGQAVYYGYTF. DNA of the CDR3: TGCGCCAGCAGCCCTTCCATGGGACAGGCCGTTTACTATGGCTACACCTTC.

The chain uses TRBV7-2 and TRBJ2-7, with a tentative D call TRBD2 (6 bases). The CDR3 consists of 14 residues. V was pared by 2 bases and J by 7 bases, with 15 bases between. CDR1 SGHTA and CDR2 FQGNSA come from the germline V gene. CDR3 in DNA: TGTGCCAGCAGCTTAAGAGGAGGGGAAGTAGAGCAGTACTTC. This sequence encodes CASSLRGGEVEQYF.

The rearrangement uses TRBV7-2 and TRBJ2-3; tentatively, D is TRBD2 (6 bases). The CDR3 is 16 residues long. With 5 bases removed from V and 2 bases from J, the gap between germline ends came to 17 bases. CDR1 is SGHTA and CDR2 is FQGNSA in the germline V gene. CDR3 protein: CASSPRRAISTDTQYF. DNA for the CDR3: TGTGCCAGCAGCCCCCGGAGGGCCATATCCACAGATACGCAGTATTTT.

This chain joins TRBV29-1 and TRBJ1-4; D ambiguous. V was shortened by 5 bases and J by 7 bases, with 11 bases between the two germline ends. The germline V gene encodes CDR1 SQVTM and CDR2 ANQGSEA. The CDR3 spans 12 residues. The DNA for the CDR3 is TGCAGCGTTTCACAACCGGGTGAAAAACTGTTTTTT. Protein sequence: CSVSQPGEKLFF. The entire variable domain, with the rest obtained from reference TRBV29-1 and TRBJ1-4, is as follows: SAVISQKPSRDICQRGTSLTIQCQVDSQVTMMFWYRQQPGQSLTLIATANQGSEATYESGFVIDKFPISRPNLTFSTLTVSNMSPEDSSIYLCSVSQPGEKLFFGSGTQLSVL.

This chain links TRBV7-2 with TRBJ2-3, with 10 bases identical to TRBD2. Germline CDR1 reads SGHTA; CDR2 reads FQGNSA. Trimming at V came to 1 base and at J to 5 bases, leaving 6 bases not matched to a gene. This CDR3 is built from 16 residues. Here the CDR3 DNA reads TGTGCCAGCAGCTTAGGGCTAGCGGGAGCCGTAGATACGCAGTATTTT. Encoded protein: CASSLGLAGAVDTQYF.

CDR3 protein: CASSLSSLGANYEQYF. The CDR3 bases are TGTGCCAGCAGTCTCTCTTCACTGGGCGCCAACTACGAGCAGTACTTC. The gene calls are TRBV28 and TRBJ2-7; D gene uncertain. Trimming pared 5 bases from V and 3 bases from J, leaving 20 bases between. CDR1 is MDHEN, CDR2 SYDVKM, per germline. The CDR3 extends over 16 amino acids.

V usage is TRBV5-8 and J usage is TRBJ2-1; 8 nucleotides match TRBD2. The germline V gene encodes CDR1 SGHTS and CDR2 YDEGEE. V gave up 5 bases and J gave up 10 bases; unmatched junction bases: 14. The CDR3 spans 15 residues. CDR3: CASSPLAGPSEEQFF. CDR3 nucleotides: TGTGCCAGCAGTCCCCTAGCGGGTCCCTCCGAGGAGCAGTTCTTC.

The gene calls are TRBV19 and TRBJ2-1; 9 bases are shared with TRBD1. This CDR3 is built from 17 residues. Germline CDR1 is LNHDA and CDR2 is SQIVND (reference sequence). The V segment lost 4 bases and the J segment 4 bases; nucleotides outside the gene matches: 11. This chain's CDR3 is CASSRSGTGTLYNEQFF. The CDR3, as DNA: TGTGCCAGTAGTAGATCCGGGACAGGGACTCTTTACAATGAGCAGTTCTTC.

The sample holds one count of this clone. The genes are TRBV9 and TRBJ2-7, with D perhaps TRBD2 (6 bases). Per the germline V gene, CDR1 is SGDLS and CDR2 is YYNGEE. This CDR3 has 14 residues. With 3 bases removed from V and 5 bases from J, the gap between germline ends came to 15 bases. DNA for the CDR3: TGTGCCAGCAGCGGGGGACTGCCCCCCGACGAGCAGTACTTC. Translation: CASSGGLPPDEQYF.

The rearrangement joins TRBV3-1 (or the pseudogene TRBV3-2) to TRBJ2-3; 7 positions match TRBD1. V was pared by 4 bases and J by 1 base, with 2 bases of the junction left unmatched. Germline V gene lookup returns CDR1 LGHDT and CDR2 YNNKEL (reference sequence). The CDR3 totals 14 residues. CDR3 amino acids: CASSLQGGTDTQYF. CDR3 nucleotides: TGTGCCAGCAGCCTCCAGGGGGGCACAGATACGCAGTATTTT.

This clone is a singleton in its sample. The J gene is TRBJ2-7, the V gene TRBV5-6, with 10 bases fitting TRBD2. V shed 1 base, J shed 9 bases, and the junction held 7 bases outside the gene matches. This CDR3 is 14 amino acids long. Per germline, CDR1 SGHDT and CDR2 YYEEEE. The CDR3 loop is CASSLPAGGPGQYF. The CDR3 region has the DNA TGTGCCAGCAGCTTGCCAGCGGGAGGGCCCGGGCAGTACTTC.

This clone appeared a single time. The chain's CDR3 is CASSLGAGRPPLHF. The CDR3 DNA follows: TGCGCCAGCAGCTTGGGAGCGGGGCGACCACCCCTCCACTTT. V gene TRBV5-1 combines with J gene TRBJ1-6; D perhaps matches TRBD1 (5 bases). Germline-derived CDR1 and CDR2 are SGHRS and YFSETQ. V was clipped by 0 bases and J by 11 bases, with 12 bases between them. The CDR3 extends over 14 amino acids. The full variable domain, completed using reference TRBV5-1 and TRBJ1-6, is KAGVTQTPRYLIKTRGQQVTLSCSPISGHRSVSWYQQTPGQGLQFLFEYFSETQRNKGNFPGRFSGRQFSNSRSEMNVSTLELGDSALYLCASSLGAGRPPLHFGNGTRLTVT.